This T cell receptor beta chain comes out of a study of blood T cell repertoires in COVID-19. This table comes from immunoSEQ multiplex PCR, and its TCRdb copy is limited to in-frame clones, with some not included. The sample carries about 210,000 clones, 81% recorded once. This clone was seen only a few times. The receptor's source is a woman aged 45-60 years with acute COVID-19. Sequencing was carried out using PBMCs or T cells enriched from blood (not recorded which).

CDR3 in amino acids: CASSPSWGVGTEAFF. The CDR3 DNA follows: TGTGCCAGCAGCCCCTCGTGGGGGGTCGGTACTGAAGCTTTCTTT. This chain links TRBV28 with TRBJ1-1; D is perhaps TRBD1 (5 bases). Germline V gene sequence: CDR1 MDHEN, CDR2 SYDVKM. The germline V and J ends were trimmed by 6 bases and 5 bases, with 19 bases remaining between them. The CDR3 contains 15 residues.